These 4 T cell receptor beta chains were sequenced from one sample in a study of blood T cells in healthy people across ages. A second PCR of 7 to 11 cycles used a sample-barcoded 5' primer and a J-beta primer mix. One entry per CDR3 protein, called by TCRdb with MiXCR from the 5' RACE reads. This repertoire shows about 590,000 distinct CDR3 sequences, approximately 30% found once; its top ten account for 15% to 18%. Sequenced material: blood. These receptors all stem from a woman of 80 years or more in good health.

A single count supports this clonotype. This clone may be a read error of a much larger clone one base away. The CDR3 nucleotides are TGTGCCAGCAGCTTAGAGGGGGGGGCAGGGGATCCCTACGAGCAGTTCTTC. Translated, it gives CASSLEGGAGDPYEQFF. The rearrangement links TRBV7-2 to TRBJ2-1, with TRBD2 as a possible D gene (7 bases). Per germline, CDR1 SGHTA and CDR2 FQGNSA. V lost 1 base and J lost 10, with 23 bases in between. This CDR3 contains 17 residues.

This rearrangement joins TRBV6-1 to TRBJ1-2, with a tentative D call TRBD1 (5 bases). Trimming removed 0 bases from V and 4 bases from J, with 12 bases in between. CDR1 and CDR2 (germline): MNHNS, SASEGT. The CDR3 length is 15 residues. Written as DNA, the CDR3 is TGTGCCAGCAGTGAAGCGACTGGGGGTGGCTATGGCTACACCTTC. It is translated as CASSEATGGGYGYTF.

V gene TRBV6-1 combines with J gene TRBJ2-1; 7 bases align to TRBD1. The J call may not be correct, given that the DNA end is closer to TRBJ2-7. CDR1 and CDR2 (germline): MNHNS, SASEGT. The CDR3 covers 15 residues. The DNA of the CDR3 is TGTGCCAGCATTCTGGACAGGCCCTCCTACAATGAGCAGTACTTC. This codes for CASILDRPSYNEQYF.

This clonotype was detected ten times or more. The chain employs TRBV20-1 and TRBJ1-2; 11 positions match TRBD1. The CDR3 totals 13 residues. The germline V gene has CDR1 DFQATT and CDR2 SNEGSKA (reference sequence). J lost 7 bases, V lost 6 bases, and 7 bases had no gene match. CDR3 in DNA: TGCAGTGCGGGTGGACAGGGGGCGAGTGGCTACACCTTC. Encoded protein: CSAGGQGASGYTF.